The present TCR beta chain was sequenced within a study of T cells expressing NK-cell markers (dated by TCRdb to the early 2020s). General notes on the study: In sorted CD3+CD56+NKG2C+, CD3+CD56+NKG2C- and CD3+CD56-NKG2C+ T-cell subsets from several donors, TCR beta-chain repertoires were profiled. Among the eight sequenced donors, seven were HCMV-seropositive and one was HCMV-seronegative. The eight sequenced donors were randomly selected healthy volunteers, three men and five women. The libraries were sequenced on Illumina HiSeq 2000/2500, MiSeq or NextSeq, producing 2 x 150 bp reads.

The listed sequencing device is Illumina HiSeq 2000. TCR beta cDNA libraries were made by 5'RACE template switching that added a universal primer site and unique molecular identifiers. Priming for cDNA synthesis came from the TCR beta constant segment, and two successive PCR amplification steps followed. The authors' analysis ran thus. Reads were demultiplexed and grouped by UMI with MIGEC, and clonotypes were assembled and quantified with MiTCR. To exclude erroneous sequences, only TCR cDNA sequences supported by at least two reads were retained. The tcR package was used for downstream repertoire analysis, and clonotypes were matched between fractions using CDR3 nucleotide sequence together with V segment. Antigen specificity was annotated against VDJdb with VDJmatch, allowing one amino acid substitution in CDR3. TCRdb reprocessed the reads and provides one entry for every CDR3 protein sequence; no DNA is given. In this record, the V and J calls reflect TCRdb's handling and not the investigators' own analysis. For this sample, the table gives 500,000 to 700,000 distinct CDR3 sequences. The top ten constitute roughly 3.4% of the sample.

With regard to this clonotype: The clone's antigen remains unknown.

CDR1 and CDR2 are drawn from the germline V gene (reference sequence): LNHDA, SQIVND. Taken from cysteine to phenylalanine, the CDR3 has 14 residues. No DNA sequence was recorded. General study outcomes and caveats: Those dominant clonotypes were again the most abundant among CD3+CD56-NKG2C+ cells in a few donors, at roughly 25-60.1%. In 5 to 7 donors, the dominant CD3+CD56+NKG2C+ clonotypes ranked among the top 10 CD8+ clonotypes, making up roughly 1.0-7.0% of CD8+ T cells. Whether the expanded NKG2C-expressing T cell clones were specific for HCMV antigens remained unclear.

To determine HCMV serostatus, a commercial ELISA kit was used to detect HCMV-specific IgG in serum. Peripheral blood mononuclear cells were isolated from blood by Ficoll density gradient centrifugation. The sequencing input was blood T cells: a sorted CD56 or NKG2C T cell subset, CD4+ or CD8+ T cells, or bulk PBMC T cells (not recorded which). The clonotype was recovered from a man between 18 and 35 years old in good health. Donor details come from another sample of the same person, matched by shared clones. The sequence joins TRBV19 to TRBJ2-5; TCRdb gives TRBD1 as the D gene, but with no DNA this cannot be confirmed. The encoded CDR3 is CASSMGQGEETQYF. Full variable domain (CDR3 extended with the reference TRBV19 and TRBJ2-5 proteins): DGGITQSPKYLFRKEGQNVTLSCEQNLNHDAMYWYRQDPGQGLRLIYYSQIVNDFQKGDIAEGYSVSREKKESFPLTVTSAQKNPTAFYLCASSMGQGEETQYFGPGTRLLVL.